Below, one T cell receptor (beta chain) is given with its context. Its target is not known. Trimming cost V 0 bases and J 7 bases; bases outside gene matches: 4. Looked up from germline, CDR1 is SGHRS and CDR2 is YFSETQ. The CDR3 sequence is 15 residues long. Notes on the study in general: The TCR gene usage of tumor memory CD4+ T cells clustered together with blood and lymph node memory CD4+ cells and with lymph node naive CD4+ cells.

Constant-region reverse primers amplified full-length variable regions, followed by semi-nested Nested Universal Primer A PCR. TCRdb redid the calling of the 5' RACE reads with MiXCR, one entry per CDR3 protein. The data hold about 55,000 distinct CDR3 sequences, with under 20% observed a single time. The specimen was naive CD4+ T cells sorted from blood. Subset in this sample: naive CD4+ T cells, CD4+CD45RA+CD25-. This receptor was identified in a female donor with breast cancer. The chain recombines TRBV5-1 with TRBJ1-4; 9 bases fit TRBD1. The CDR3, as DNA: TGCGCCAGCAGCTTGGGTGGACAGGGGTCTGAAAAACTGTTTTTT. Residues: CASSLGGQGSEKLFF.